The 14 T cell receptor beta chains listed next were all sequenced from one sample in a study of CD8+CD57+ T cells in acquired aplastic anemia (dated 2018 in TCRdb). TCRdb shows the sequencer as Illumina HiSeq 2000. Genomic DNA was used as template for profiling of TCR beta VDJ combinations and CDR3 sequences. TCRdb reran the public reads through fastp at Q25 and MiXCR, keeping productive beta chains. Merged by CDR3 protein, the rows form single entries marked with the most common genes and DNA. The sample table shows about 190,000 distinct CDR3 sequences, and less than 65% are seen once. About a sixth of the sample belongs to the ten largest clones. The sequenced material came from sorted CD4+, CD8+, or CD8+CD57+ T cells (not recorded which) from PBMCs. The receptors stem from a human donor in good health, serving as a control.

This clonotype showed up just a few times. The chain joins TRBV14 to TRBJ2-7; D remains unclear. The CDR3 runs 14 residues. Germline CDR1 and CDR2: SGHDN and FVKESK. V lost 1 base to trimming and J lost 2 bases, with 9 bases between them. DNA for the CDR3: TGTGCCAGCAGCCAAGCCGGACGGACCTACGAGCAGTACTTC. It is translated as CASSQAGRTYEQYF.

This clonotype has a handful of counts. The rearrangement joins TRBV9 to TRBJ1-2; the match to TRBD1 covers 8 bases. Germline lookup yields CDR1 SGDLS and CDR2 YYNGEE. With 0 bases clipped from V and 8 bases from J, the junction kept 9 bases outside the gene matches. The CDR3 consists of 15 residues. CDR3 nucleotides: TGTGCCAGCAGCGTAGACGGGACAGGAACGCGAGGCTACACCTTC. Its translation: CASSVDGTGTRGYTF.

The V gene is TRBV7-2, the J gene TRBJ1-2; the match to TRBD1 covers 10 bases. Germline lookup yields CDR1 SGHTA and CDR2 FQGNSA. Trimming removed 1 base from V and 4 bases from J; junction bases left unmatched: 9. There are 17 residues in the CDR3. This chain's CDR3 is CASSLGPNRQGAYGYTF. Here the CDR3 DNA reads TGTGCCAGCAGCTTAGGTCCTAATCGACAGGGGGCCTATGGCTACACCTTC.

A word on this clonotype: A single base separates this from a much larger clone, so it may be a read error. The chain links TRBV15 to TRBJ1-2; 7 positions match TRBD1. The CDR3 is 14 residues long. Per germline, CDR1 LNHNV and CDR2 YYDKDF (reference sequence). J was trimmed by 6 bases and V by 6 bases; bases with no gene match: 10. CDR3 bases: TGTGCCACCAGGGAGGGGGCAGATCCTCATGGCTACACCTTC. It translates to CATREGADPHGYTF.

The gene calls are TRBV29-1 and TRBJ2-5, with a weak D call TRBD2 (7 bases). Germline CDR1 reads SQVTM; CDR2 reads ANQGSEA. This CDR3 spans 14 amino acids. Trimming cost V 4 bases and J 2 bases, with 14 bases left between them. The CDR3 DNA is TGCAGCGTTGGAGGGGGGAGGGCACAAGAGACCCAGTACTTC. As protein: CSVGGGRAQETQYF.

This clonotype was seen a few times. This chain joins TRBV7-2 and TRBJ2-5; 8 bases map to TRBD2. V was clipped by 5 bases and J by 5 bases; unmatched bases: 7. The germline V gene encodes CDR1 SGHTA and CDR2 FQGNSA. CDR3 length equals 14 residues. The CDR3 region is CASSLGGGPETQYF. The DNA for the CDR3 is TGTGCCAGCAGCCTCGGCGGGGGGCCGGAGACCCAGTACTTC. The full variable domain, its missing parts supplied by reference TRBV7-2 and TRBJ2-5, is GAGVSQSPSNKVTEKGKDVELRCDPISGHTALYWYRQSLGQGLEFLIYFQGNSAPDKSGLPSDRFSAERTGGSVSTLTIQRTQQEDSAVYLCASSLGGGPETQYFGPGTRLLVL.

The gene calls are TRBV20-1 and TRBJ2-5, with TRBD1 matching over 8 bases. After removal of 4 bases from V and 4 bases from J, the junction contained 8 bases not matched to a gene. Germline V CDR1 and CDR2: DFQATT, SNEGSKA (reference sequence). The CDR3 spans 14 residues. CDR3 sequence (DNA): TGCAGTGCTAACCCAAGGGACAGGAGAGAGACCCAGTACTTC. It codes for CSANPRDRRETQYF.

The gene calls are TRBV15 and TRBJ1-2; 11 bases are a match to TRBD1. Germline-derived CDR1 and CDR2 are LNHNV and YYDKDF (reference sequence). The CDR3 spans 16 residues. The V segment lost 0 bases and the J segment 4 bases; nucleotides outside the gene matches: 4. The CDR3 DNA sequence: TGTGCCACCAGCAGAGATACGGGACAGGGGGTCTATGGCTACACCTTC. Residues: CATSRDTGQGVYGYTF.

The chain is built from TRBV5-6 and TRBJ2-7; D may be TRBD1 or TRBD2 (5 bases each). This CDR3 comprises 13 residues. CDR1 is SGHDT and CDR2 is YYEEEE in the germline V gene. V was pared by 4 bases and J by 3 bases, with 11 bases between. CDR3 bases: TGTGCCAGCAGCAGGGGACGGAACTACGAGCAGTACTTC. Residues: CASSRGRNYEQYF.

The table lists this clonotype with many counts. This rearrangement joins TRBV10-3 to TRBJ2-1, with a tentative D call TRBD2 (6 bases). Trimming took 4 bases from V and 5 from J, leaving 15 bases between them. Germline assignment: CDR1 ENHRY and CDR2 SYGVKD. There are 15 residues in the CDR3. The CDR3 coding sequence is TGTGCCATCAGTGTGGGACTCCAAGCTCACAATGAGCAGTTCTTC. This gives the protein CAISVGLQAHNEQFF.

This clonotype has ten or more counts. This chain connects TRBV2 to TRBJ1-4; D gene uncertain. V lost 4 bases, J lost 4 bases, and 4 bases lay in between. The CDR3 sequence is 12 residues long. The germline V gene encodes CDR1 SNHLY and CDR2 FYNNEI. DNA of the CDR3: TGTGCCAGCAGTGGTTATAATGAAAAACTGTTTTTT. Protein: CASSGYNEKLFF.

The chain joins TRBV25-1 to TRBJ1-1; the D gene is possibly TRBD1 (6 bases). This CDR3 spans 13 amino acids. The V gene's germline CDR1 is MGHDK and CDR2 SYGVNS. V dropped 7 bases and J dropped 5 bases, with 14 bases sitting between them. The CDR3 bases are TGTGCCAGCACCCCCAGGGGACGGACTGAAGCTTTCTTT. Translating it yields CASTPRGRTEAFF.

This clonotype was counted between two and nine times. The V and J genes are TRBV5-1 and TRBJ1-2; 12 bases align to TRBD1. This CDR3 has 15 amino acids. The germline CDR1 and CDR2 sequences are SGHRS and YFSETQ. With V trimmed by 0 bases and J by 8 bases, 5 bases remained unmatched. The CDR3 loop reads CASSLEGQGAEGYTF. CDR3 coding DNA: TGCGCCAGCAGCTTGGAGGGACAGGGGGCAGAGGGCTACACCTTC.

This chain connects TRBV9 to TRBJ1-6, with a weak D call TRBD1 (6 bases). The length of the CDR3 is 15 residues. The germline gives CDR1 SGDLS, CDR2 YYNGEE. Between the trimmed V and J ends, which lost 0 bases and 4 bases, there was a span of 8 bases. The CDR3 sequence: CASSVEGGYNSPLHF. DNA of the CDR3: TGTGCCAGCAGCGTAGAAGGGGGTTATAATTCACCCCTCCACTTT.